This TCR beta chain was obtained from a study of shared clonotypes between healthy human individuals. Clones were sequenced by immunoSEQ multiplex PCR, and TCRdb holds only the in-frame ones, with some missing. The profile shows some 1 million clones, under 80% of them singletons. V lost 9 bases, J lost 5 bases, and 7 bases stayed unmatched. Germline lookup yields CDR1 MNHEY and CDR2 SVGAGI. The CDR3 consists of 13 residues. Sequencing used memory CD4+ T cells sorted from blood. Subset defined: CD45RA-negative fraction. The clonotype originates from a man aged 18 to 29 in good health. The chain couples TRBV6-5 to TRBJ2-5; 9 nucleotides align to TRBD1. CDR3 DNA sequence: TGTGCCAGATTATCGACAGGGGGGGAGACCCAGTACTTC. This encodes CARLSTGGETQYF.